This TCR beta chain was observed in a study of cytomegalovirus exposure and HLA in healthy donors. Study in general: The study's early data release held tens of millions of unique TCRs from HLA-typed donors.

This PCR relied on a set of 60 Vbeta primers and 13 Jbeta primers. Sequencing used immunoSEQ multiplex PCR; TCRdb keeps in-frame clones, though not all of them. The sample has 99,000 or so clones; about 81% are singletons. Germline V gene sequence: CDR1 WSHSY, CDR2 SAAADI. The V segment lost 6 bases and the J segment 5 bases; nucleotides outside the gene matches: 10. The CDR3 totals 15 residues. The sequencing input was PBMCs. This chain uses TRBV10-2 with TRBJ2-1; 7 bases are shared with TRBD2. The receptor was isolated from a man aged 25 to 40 in good health and CMV-seronegative. The CDR3 DNA reads TGCGCCAGCAGCCAAGCGGGACTCCCGAACAATGAGCAGTTCTTC. Its translation is CASSQAGLPNNEQFF.